This T cell receptor (beta chain) is from a study of OX40 agonist ivuxolimab in advanced cancers. Study overall: Every patient in dose escalation had hepatocellular carcinoma, melanoma, renal cell or head and neck cancer. Study-wide results and caveats: Relative to CD4+, CD8+ T cells held more expanded clones on average.

This clone appeared a single time. Its target is unknown. Produced via immunoSEQ multiplex PCR; TCRdb's table is partial and in-frame only. The sample consists of over 85,000 clones, 80% to 90% of them appearing once. V shed 0 bases and J shed 1 base, with 10 bases lying between them. Germline CDR1 SGHNT, CDR2 YENEEA. CDR3 length: 16 amino acids. The source material was CD4+ or CD8+ T cells sorted from blood, sampled in a trial of the OX40 agonist ivuxolimab. The V gene is TRBV11-3, the J gene TRBJ2-1; possible D gene TRBD1, 6 bases. The receptor's source is an adult with an advanced solid tumor such as melanoma, head and neck, liver or kidney cancer. The CDR3 is CASSLDGGGSYNEQFF. In DNA form, the CDR3 reads TGTGCCAGCAGCTTAGATGGGGGCGGTTCCTACAATGAGCAGTTCTTC. The full variable domain, with the rest looked up from reference TRBV11-3 and TRBJ2-1, is EAGVVQSPRYKIIEKKQPVAFWCNPISGHNTLYWYLQNLGQGPELLIRYENEEAVDDSQLPKDRFSAERLKGVDSTLKIQPAELGDSAVYLCASSLDGGGSYNEQFFGPGTRLTVL.